Shown below are 30 T cell receptor beta chains from a single sample sequenced in a study of shared clonotypes between healthy human individuals. Assay used: immunoSEQ multiplex PCR; TCRdb lists only in-frame clones, some missing. The data contain about 110,000 clones, roughly 70% of them singletons. Sample: memory CD8+ T cells sorted from blood. The sample's subset: CD45RO+ cells pooled with CCR7-negative TemRA cells. Receptor source: a woman in her twenties or thirties in good health.

Only a few counts were recorded for this clone. V is TRBV2 and J is TRBJ2-7; D is uncertain. This CDR3 has 12 residues. From germline, CDR1 is SNHLY and CDR2 FYNNEI. V lost 3 bases and J lost 6, with 9 bases in between. The CDR3 here is CASSETSSEQYF. CDR3 DNA: TGTGCCAGCAGTGAGACATCCAGCGAGCAGTACTTC.

This chain links TRBV7-9 with TRBJ1-4; 10 bases match TRBD1. The CDR3 has 16 residues. V gave up 0 bases and J gave up 7 bases; unmatched junction bases: 5. Germline CDR1 SEHNR, CDR2 FQNEAQ (reference sequence). The CDR3 DNA follows: TGTGCCAGCAGCTTAGCGCTTTGGACAGGGGGTGAAAAACTGTTTTTT. The encoded protein is CASSLALWTGGEKLFF.

In this sample, this clone turned up a few times. The J gene is TRBJ2-6, the V gene TRBV15; D remains unclear. Germline V CDR1 and CDR2: LNHNV, YYDKDF (reference sequence). The ends were cut back, 0 bases at V and 0 bases at J, with 6 bases in the middle. This CDR3 comprises 16 residues. CDR3 DNA: TGTGCCACCAGCAGAGATGATGGCTCTGGGGCCAACGTCCTGACTTTC. As protein: CATSRDDGSGANVLTF.

V gene TRBV7-9 combines with J gene TRBJ2-1; no firm D call. This CDR3 comprises 12 residues. The V end was cut by 2 bases, the J end by 6 bases, with 5 bases between. The germline V gene has CDR1 SEHNR and CDR2 FQNEAQ (reference sequence). DNA of the CDR3: TGTGCCAGCAGCTTAAGCAGCAATGAGCAGTTCTTC. Its translation: CASSLSSNEQFF.

For the CDR3, the DNA is TGTGCCAGCAGCTCCAGCTCTAGCGGAGGAGGGGCCCAGTACTTC. Its translation is CASSSSSSGGGAQYF. The rearrangement uses TRBV11-2 and TRBJ2-5, with 7 bases fitting TRBD2. CDR1 and CDR2 from the germline V gene are SGHAT and FQNNGV. The J segment lost 9 bases and the V segment lost 4 bases, leaving 14 bases of the junction unmatched. There are 15 residues in the CDR3. Together with reference TRBV11-2 and TRBJ2-5, the CDR3 gives the full variable domain: EAGVAQSPRYKIIEKRQSVAFWCNPISGHATLYWYQQILGQGPKLLIQFQNNGVVDDSQLPKDRFSAERLKGVDSTLKIQPAKLEDSAVYLCASSSSSSGGGAQYFGPGTRLLVL.

The chain recombines TRBV13 with TRBJ1-3; 7 bases line up with TRBD1. Germline values: CDR1 PRHDT, CDR2 FYEKMQ (reference sequence). Trimming took 3 bases from V and 1 from J; bases not matched to a gene: 9. The CDR3 loop spans 17 amino acids. CDR3 amino acids: CASSFAGQRRSGNTIYF. As DNA, the CDR3 is TGTGCCAGCAGCTTCGCGGGACAGAGAAGATCTGGAAACACCATATATTTT.

The V gene is TRBV6-5, the J gene TRBJ1-1, with 7 bases matching TRBD1. Unmatched junction bases numbered 12, after V lost 8 bases and J lost 6 bases. The CDR3 consists of 14 residues. Germline CDR1 is MNHEY and CDR2 is SVGAGI. The CDR3 DNA is TGTGCCAGCCGGAGGGGGCGATTTTTTTCTGAAGCTTTCTTT. Translation: CASRRGRFFSEAFF.

The V call is TRBV7-2, the J call TRBJ2-1; no firm D call. This CDR3 is built from 14 residues. Trimming took off 1 base at V and 0 bases at J, with 4 bases between the two ends. Per germline, CDR1 SGHTA and CDR2 FQGNSA. The DNA for the CDR3 is TGTGCCAGCAGCTTAGTGAGCTCCTACAATGAGCAGTTCTTC. Translated, it gives CASSLVSSYNEQFF.

This clone was picked up a small number of times. V and J are TRBV6-5 and TRBJ2-2; D is possibly TRBD1 (6 bases). Germline V CDR1 and CDR2: MNHEY, SVGAGI. The CDR3 is 15 residues long. Trimming removed 7 bases from V and 1 base from J, with 13 bases in between. The CDR3 nucleotides read TGTGCCAGCACAAGGGGACATGAGAACACCGGGGAGCTGTTTTTT. Its protein product is CASTRGHENTGELFF.

The CDR3 sequence: CASSPSTTGNYGYTF. In DNA, the CDR3 is TGTGCCAGCAGCCCCTCGACGACAGGGAACTATGGCTACACCTTC. The rearrangement joins TRBV7-6 to TRBJ1-2, with TRBD1 identical over 7 bases. J gave up 2 bases and V 5 bases, and 8 bases lay outside the gene matches. There are 15 residues in the CDR3. The germline gives CDR1 SGHVS, CDR2 FNYEAQ.

This chain links TRBV10-3 with TRBJ2-5; D gene uncertain. Germline V lookup: CDR1 ENHRY, CDR2 SYGVKD. V dropped 6 bases and J dropped 5 bases, with 34 bases sitting between them. The CDR3 spans 20 residues. CDR3 region: CAISELTAIPSGLPQETQYF. The CDR3 DNA follows: TGTGCCATCAGCGAACTAACGGCTATCCCATCCGGGCTCCCACAGGAGACCCAGTACTTC.

The table lists this clone with many counts. The chain joins TRBV10-1 to TRBJ1-1; no firm D call. The V end was cut by 6 bases, the J end by 7 bases, with 6 bases between. The V gene's germline CDR1 is WNHNN and CDR2 SYGVQD (reference sequence). There are 10 residues in the CDR3. This CDR3 is CASREVEAFF. CDR3 coding DNA: TGCGCCAGCAGGGAGGTTGAAGCTTTCTTT.

V and J are TRBV28 and TRBJ1-2, with D unclear. Trimming shortened V by 8 bases and J by 8 bases, and 18 bases separated the two germline ends. The CDR3 spans 13 residues. Germline loops: CDR1 MDHEN, CDR2 SYDVKM. CDR3 sequence: CASGPRGLRGYTF. The CDR3 DNA follows: TGTGCCAGCGGGCCCAGAGGCTTACGGGGCTACACCTTC.

The V call is TRBV27, the J call TRBJ2-7, with TRBD1 as a possible D gene (5 bases). Germline V gene sequence: CDR1 MNHEY, CDR2 SMNVEV (reference sequence). This CDR3 contains 15 residues. With 7 bases removed from V and 4 bases from J, the gap between germline ends came to 20 bases. The CDR3 protein is CASNVHRGPVYEQYF. In nucleotides, the CDR3 is TGTGCCAGCAACGTCCATAGGGGCCCTGTGTACGAGCAGTACTTC.

The chain uses TRBV19 and TRBJ2-3; no clear D. The CDR3 length is 12 residues. V was shortened by 4 bases and J by 6 bases, with 8 bases between the two germline ends. From germline, CDR1 is LNHDA and CDR2 SQIVND (reference sequence). CDR3 in amino acids: CASSTGADTQYF. As DNA, the CDR3 is TGTGCCAGTAGTACCGGAGCCGATACGCAGTATTTT.

The chain couples TRBV6-6 to TRBJ2-7; 10 nucleotides line up with TRBD1. The CDR3 totals 14 residues. Germline CDR1 reads MNHNY; CDR2 reads SVGAGI (reference sequence). V shed 7 bases and J 7 bases; nucleotides not matched to a gene: 10. This chain's CDR3 is CASTTGTGAREQYF. The DNA of the CDR3 is TGTGCCAGCACCACCGGGACAGGGGCTCGTGAGCAGTACTTC.

V usage is TRBV7-9 and J usage is TRBJ1-1; D remains ambiguous. The CDR3 is 15 amino acids. The V end was cut by 2 bases, the J end by 0 bases, with 10 bases between. Germline values: CDR1 SEHNR, CDR2 FQNEAQ (reference sequence). This chain's CDR3 is CASSLINSLNTEAFF. The CDR3 DNA follows: TGTGCCAGCAGCTTAATTAACAGCTTGAACACTGAAGCTTTCTTT. The variable domain in full, with the rest retrieved from reference TRBV7-9 and TRBJ1-1, is DTGVSQNPRHKITKRGQNVTFRCDPISEHNRLYWYRQTLGQGPEFLTYFQNEAQLEKSRLLSDRFSAERPKGSFSTLEIQRTEQGDSAMYLCASSLINSLNTEAFFGQGTRLTVV.

CDR3 sequence reads: CATSGWGPERSGNTIYF. Here the CDR3 DNA reads TGTGCCACCAGCGGGTGGGGCCCCGAGCGATCTGGAAACACCATATATTTT. The chain uses TRBV15 and TRBJ1-3; possible D gene TRBD1, 5 bases. V was pared by 5 bases and J by 1 base, with 18 bases between. This CDR3 is 17 amino acids long. CDR1 LNHNV and CDR2 YYDKDF come from the germline V gene (reference sequence).

This clone was observed a single time. The identical CDR3 is also encoded by other nucleotide sequences in the sample. This sequence joins TRBV25-1 and TRBJ2-7, with 9 bases lining up with TRBD2. The CDR3 extends over 16 amino acids. Trimming at V came to 0 bases and at J to 4 bases, leaving 7 bases not matched to a gene. Germline CDR1 is MGHDK and CDR2 is SYGVNS. The CDR3 sequence is CASSEYGVAGVYEQYF. DNA of the CDR3: TGTGCCAGCAGTGAATATGGGGTAGCGGGAGTTTACGAGCAGTACTTC.

The rearrangement uses TRBV19 and TRBJ1-1, with a tentative D call TRBD1 (5 bases). CDR1 is LNHDA and CDR2 is SQIVND in the germline V gene (reference sequence). CDR3 length equals 14 residues. Deletions cut 1 base from V and 4 bases from J, with 10 bases between. CDR3 DNA: TGTGCCAGTAGTATAGGGGTTGGGGCCACTGAAGCTTTCTTT. Its protein is CASSIGVGATEAFF.

This chain joins TRBV7-2 and TRBJ2-4, with TRBD2 as a possible D gene (6 bases). CDR3 size: 16 residues. Looked up from germline, CDR1 is SGHTA and CDR2 is FQGNSA. V was clipped by 2 bases and J by 2 bases, with 13 bases between them. The CDR3 protein is CASSLLAGGTKNIQYF. The CDR3 DNA is TGTGCCAGCAGCTTATTGGCTGGCGGGACCAAAAACATTCAGTACTTC.

This clone was seen repeatedly, ten times or more. This sequence joins TRBV2 and TRBJ2-1, with 8 nucleotides matching TRBD1. Germline assignment: CDR1 SNHLY and CDR2 FYNNEI. The CDR3 is 16 amino acids. V dropped 2 bases and J dropped 6; count of bases not matched to a gene: 9. CDR3 in amino acids: CASSEIPGGEINEQFF. The CDR3 DNA reads TGTGCCAGCAGTGAAATTCCAGGGGGCGAGATCAATGAGCAGTTCTTC. The variable domain in full, with the rest retrieved from reference TRBV2 and TRBJ2-1, is EPEVTQTPSHQVTQMGQEVILRCVPISNHLYFYWYRQILGQKVEFLVSFYNNEISEKSEIFDDQFSVERPDGSNFTLKIRSTKLEDSAMYFCASSEIPGGEINEQFFGPGTRLTVL.

This chain links TRBV19 with TRBJ1-5, with D maybe TRBD1 (5 bases). Per germline, CDR1 LNHDA and CDR2 SQIVND (reference sequence). The CDR3 length is 15 residues. V was pared by 6 bases and J by 2 bases, with 14 bases between. This CDR3 reads CASRDLLGGNQPQHF. The CDR3 DNA reads as TGTGCCAGTAGGGATTTACTGGGGGGCAATCAGCCCCAGCATTTT.

V and J are TRBV7-8 and TRBJ2-7; TRBD2 matches 9 bases. CDR3 length: 15 residues. Germline loops: CDR1 SGHVS, CDR2 FQNEAQ. Trimming at V came to 4 bases and at J to 3 bases, leaving 7 bases not matched to a gene. For the CDR3, the DNA is TGTGCCAGCAGCTCCAGAGATAGCGGGAGCTACGAGCAGTACTTC. Protein product: CASSSRDSGSYEQYF.

The chain carries TRBV29-1 and TRBJ2-1, with 7 bases that match TRBD2. The V segment lost 1 base and the J segment 6 bases; nucleotides outside the gene matches: 0. CDR1 is SQVTM, CDR2 ANQGSEA, per germline. The CDR3 is 12 amino acids. The CDR3 spells CSVEGLANEQFF. CDR3 coding DNA: TGCAGCGTTGAAGGACTAGCCAATGAGCAGTTCTTC.

The V and J genes are TRBV5-1 and TRBJ1-3; D remains unclear. Germline V CDR1 and CDR2: SGHRS, YFSETQ. The V gene lost 0 bases and the J gene lost 2 bases, with 12 bases spanning the gap. The CDR3 loop spans 16 amino acids. The CDR3 sequence: CASSLATQKTGNTIYF. In DNA form, the CDR3 reads TGCGCCAGCAGCTTGGCCACTCAGAAAACTGGAAACACCATATATTTT.

The V gene is TRBV11-2, the J gene TRBJ2-1; D might be TRBD2 (7 bases). Germline values: CDR1 SGHAT, CDR2 FQNNGV. The CDR3 length is 14 residues. V lost 5 bases to trimming and J lost 8 bases, with 16 bases between them. This CDR3 is CASSAGAGVDEQFF. The DNA for the CDR3 is TGTGCCAGCAGCGCGGGGGCGGGAGTCGATGAGCAGTTCTTC.

This clone was observed a handful of times. V is TRBV29-1 and J is TRBJ2-7; tentatively, D is TRBD1 (6 bases). Germline CDR1 is SQVTM and CDR2 is ANQGSEA. V lost 7 bases and J 2 bases, leaving 21 bases between the germline ends. CDR3 size: 15 residues. The CDR3 DNA is TGCAGCGCCATAGATCCGACAGGTTCGACCTACGAGCAGTACTTC. Protein product: CSAIDPTGSTYEQYF.

This clone turned up a few times. The rearrangement joins TRBV9 to TRBJ2-7; D might be TRBD1 (6 bases). The CDR3 runs to 12 residues. The ends were cut back, 3 bases at V and 3 bases at J, with 7 bases in the middle. Germline V gene lookup returns CDR1 SGDLS and CDR2 YYNGEE. The CDR3 region is CASSAQGYEQYF. CDR3 sequence (DNA): TGTGCCAGCAGCGCACAGGGCTACGAGCAGTACTTC.

This clone was seen a single time. The chain couples TRBV7-2 to TRBJ2-1; D unresolved. Germline V gene lookup returns CDR1 SGHTA and CDR2 FQGNSA. CDR3 size: 16 residues. V was shortened by 2 bases and J by 2 bases, with 13 bases between the two germline ends. The CDR3 nucleotides read TGTGCCAGCAGCTTAACTGACTCAACAGCCTACAATGAGCAGTTCTTC. Translating gives CASSLTDSTAYNEQFF.